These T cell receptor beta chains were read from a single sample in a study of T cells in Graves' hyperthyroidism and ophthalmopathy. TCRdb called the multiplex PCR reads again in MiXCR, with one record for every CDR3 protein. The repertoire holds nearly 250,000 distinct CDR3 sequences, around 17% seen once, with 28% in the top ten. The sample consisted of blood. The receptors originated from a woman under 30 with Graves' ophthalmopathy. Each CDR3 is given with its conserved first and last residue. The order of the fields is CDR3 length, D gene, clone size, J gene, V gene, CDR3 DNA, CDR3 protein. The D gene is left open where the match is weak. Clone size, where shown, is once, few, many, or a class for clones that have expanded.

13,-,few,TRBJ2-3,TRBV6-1,TGTGCCAGCAGTGGCCACCCTGGGGATACGCAGTATTTT,CASSGHPGDTQYF
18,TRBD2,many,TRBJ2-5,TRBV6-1,TGTGCCAGCAGTCAAACGGAGTGGCTAGCGGGAGGGCGGGAGACCCAGTACTTC,CASSQTEWLAGGRETQYF
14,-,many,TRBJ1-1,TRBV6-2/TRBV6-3,TGTGCCAGCAGTTTATCGACAGATAACACTGAAGCTTTCTTT,CASSLSTDNTEAFF
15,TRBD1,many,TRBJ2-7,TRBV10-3,TGTGCCATCAGTGCTCAGGATAGGGGGCCCTACGAGCAGTACTTC,CAISAQDRGPYEQYF
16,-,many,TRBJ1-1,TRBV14,TGTGCCAGCAGCCCTAATTGGGGCGGGGGGAACACTGAAGCTTTCTTT,CASSPNWGGGNTEAFF
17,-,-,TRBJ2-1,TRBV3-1,TGTGCCAGCAGCCAAGATCGGGCCGGGGCCATCTACAATGAGCAGTTCTTC,CASSQDRAGAIYNEQFF
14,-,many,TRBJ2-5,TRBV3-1,TGTGCCAGCAGCCAATCTCCATCCCAAGAGACCCAGTACTTC,CASSQSPSQETQYF
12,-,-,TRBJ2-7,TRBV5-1,TGCGCCAGCGGCTCGGACAGCTACGAGCAGTACTTC,CASGSDSYEQYF
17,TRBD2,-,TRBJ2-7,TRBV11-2,TGTGCCAGCAGCTTAGGGGGCACTAGCGGGAGTGGGCACGAGCAGTACTTC,CASSLGGTSGSGHEQYF
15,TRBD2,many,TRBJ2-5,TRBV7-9,TGTGCCAGCAGCCCGACTAGCGGGAGATCAGAGACCCAGTACTTC,CASSPTSGRSETQYF
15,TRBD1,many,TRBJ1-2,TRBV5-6,TGTGCCAGCAGCTTCACCGGGACAGGGAACTATGGCTACACCTTC,CASSFTGTGNYGYTF
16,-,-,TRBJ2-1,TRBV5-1,TGCGCCAGCAGCTTGGCCGGGCAGGGGAGCAACAATGAGCAGTTCTTC,CASSLAGQGSNNEQFF
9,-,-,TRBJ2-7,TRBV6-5,TGTGCCAGCAGTTACGAGCAGTACTTC,CASSYEQYF
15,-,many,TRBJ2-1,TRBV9,TGTGCCAGCAGCACAGGGGAGGGGCCATACAATGAGCAGTTCTTC,CASSTGEGPYNEQFF
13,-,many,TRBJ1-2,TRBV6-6,TGTGCCAGCAGTTACGGACACAACTATGGCTACACCTTC,CASSYGHNYGYTF
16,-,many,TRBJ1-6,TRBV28,TGTGCCAGCAGTTTTCGGCAGTACTACCCCAATTCACCCCTCCACTTT,CASSFRQYYPNSPLHF
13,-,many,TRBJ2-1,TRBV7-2,TGTGCCAGCAGCTCGGGGCGTAGCAATGAGCAGTTCTTC,CASSSGRSNEQFF
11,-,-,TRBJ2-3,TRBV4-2,TGTGCCAGCAGCCAAGACAATACGCAGTATTTT,CASSQDNTQYF
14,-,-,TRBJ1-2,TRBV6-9,TGTGCCAGCAGTTACGTTGGCCTTTCGTATGGCTACACCTTC,CASSYVGLSYGYTF
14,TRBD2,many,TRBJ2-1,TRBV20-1,TGCAGTGCTTACTCTAGCGGGGGGCGGAATGAGCAGTTCTTC,CSAYSSGGRNEQFF
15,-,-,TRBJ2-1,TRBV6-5,TGTGCCAGCAGTTACAATCTTGGCAGCTACAATGAGCAGTTCTTC,CASSYNLGSYNEQFF
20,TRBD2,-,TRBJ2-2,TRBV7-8,TGTGCCAGCAGCTTAGTCGGGGGGAAGAGCGGCGACCCATGGCCCGGGGAGCTGTTTTTT,CASSLVGGKSGDPWPGELFF
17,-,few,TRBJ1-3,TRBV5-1,TGCGCCAGCAGCCCGGGGGAGAGGGGAACCTCTGGAAACACCATATATTTT,CASSPGERGTSGNTIYF
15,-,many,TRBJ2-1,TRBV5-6,TGTGCCAGCAGCGCCTACCACGGATCCTACAATGAGCAGTTCTTC,CASSAYHGSYNEQFF
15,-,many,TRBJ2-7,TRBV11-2,TGTGCCAGCAGCTTAAACGGGGGCCAGTCCTACGAGCAGTACTTC,CASSLNGGQSYEQYF
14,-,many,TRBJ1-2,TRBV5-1,TGCGCCAGCAGCTTGTCGGGCGGGGACTATGGCTACACCTTC,CASSLSGGDYGYTF
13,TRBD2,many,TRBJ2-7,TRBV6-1,TGTGCCAGCGGTAGCGGGGGGGCTTGGGAGCAGTACTTC,CASGSGGAWEQYF
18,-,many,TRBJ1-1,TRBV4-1,TGCGCCAGCAGCCAAGAAGCGTGGCTTTCGGGAGCGGACACTGAAGCTTTCTTT,CASSQEAWLSGADTEAFF
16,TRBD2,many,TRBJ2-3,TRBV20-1,TGCAGTGCTAGGGGGACTAGCGGGAGGGCCCCAGATACGCAGTATTTT,CSARGTSGRAPDTQYF
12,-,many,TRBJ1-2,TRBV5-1,TGCGCCAGCAGCTTGGAGGGAAGAGGCTACACCTTC,CASSLEGRGYTF
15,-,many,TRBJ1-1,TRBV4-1,TGCGCCAGCAGCCAAGAACTTCGGGTGAACACTGAAGCTTTCTTT,CASSQELRVNTEAFF
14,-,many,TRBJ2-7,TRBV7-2,TGTGCCAGCAGCCCGGGACTGCCACCCTACGAGCAGTACTTC,CASSPGLPPYEQYF
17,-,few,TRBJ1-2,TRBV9,TGTGCCAGCAGCCCTCGGGGGGGGGTCGGACTGAGCTATGGCTACACCTTC,CASSPRGGVGLSYGYTF
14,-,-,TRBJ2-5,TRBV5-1,TGCGCCAGCAGCGTGGGGCAGGGTGTGGAGACCCAGTACTTC,CASSVGQGVETQYF
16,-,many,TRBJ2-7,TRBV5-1,TGCGCCAGCAGCACGGGAGTGATAGGGTCAGGCTACGAGCAGTACTTC,CASSTGVIGSGYEQYF
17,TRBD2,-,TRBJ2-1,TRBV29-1,TGCAGCGTCTCCTACCCCGGGACTAGCGGGAGGGCCAGGGAGCAGTTCTTC,CSVSYPGTSGRAREQFF
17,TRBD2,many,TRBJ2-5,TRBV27,TGTGCCAGCAGTTTATGGGGGACTAGCGGGGGGGTTGAGACCCAGTACTTC,CASSLWGTSGGVETQYF
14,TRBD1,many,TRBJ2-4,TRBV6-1,TGTGCCAGCAGCTCGGGGACAGTTAAAAACATTCAGTACTTC,CASSSGTVKNIQYF
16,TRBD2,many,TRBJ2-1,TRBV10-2,TGCGCCAGCAGTGAGGAATTACTAGCGGGGGTCGATGAGCAGTTCTTC,CASSEELLAGVDEQFF
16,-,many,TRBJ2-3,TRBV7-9,TGTGCCAGCAGCTCGAGCGGGCGGCAGCACACAGATACGCAGTATTTT,CASSSSGRQHTDTQYF
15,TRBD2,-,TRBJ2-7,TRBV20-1,TGCAGTGCTAGTCTAGCGGGAGGGGGTACCTACGAGCAGTACTTC,CSASLAGGGTYEQYF